This T cell receptor (beta chain) was profiled in a study of blood T cell repertoires in COVID-19. Study-wide background: Sites across the United States, Italy and Spain contributed samples from acute and convalescent COVID-19. The cDNA or gDNA used as material had been derived from T cells, B-cell-depleted T cells, or PBMCs.

Libraries were prepared by immunoSEQ multiplex PCR; TCRdb keeps only in-frame clonotypes and omits some of them. Seen here are some 390,000 clones, 80% to 90% observed once, and the top ten hold 1% to 1.3%. Across about two dozen US areas, participants ranged in age from about 18 to 90 years. Resolution of symptoms, clearance, or two negative PCRs was present in recovered Cohort 3 donors. The sample comprised PBMCs or T cells enriched from blood (not recorded which). This TCR derives from a man aged 25 to 40 who had recovered from COVID-19.

The CDR3 nucleotides are TGTGCCAGCAGGTCGCCGGGACTCAACACCGGGGAGCTGTTTTTT. Residues: CASRSPGLNTGELFF. The chain links TRBV28 to TRBJ2-2, with D perhaps matching TRBD2 (6 bases). With 6 bases removed from V and 2 bases from J, the gap between germline ends came to 13 bases. The CDR3 spans 15 residues. Per germline, CDR1 MDHEN and CDR2 SYDVKM.